This is a list of T cell receptor beta chains from one sample in a study of blood T cell repertoires in COVID-19. Assay used: immunoSEQ multiplex PCR; TCRdb lists only in-frame clones, some missing. Of roughly 200,000 clones in the sample, about 85% were seen once. Sequenced sample: peripheral blood. These receptors all come from a middle-aged woman with COVID-19, enrolled during active disease. Each CDR3 is given with its conserved first and last residue. The D gene is left open where the match is weak. Clone size appears in some rows only: once, few, many, or a class for an expanded clone.

d_call j_call clone_size v_call cdr3_nt cdr3_aa
TRBD2 TRBJ2-2 NA TRBV7-2 TGTGCCAGCAGCCCACGTAGCGGGAGAAACACCGGGGAGCTGTTTTTT CASSPRSGRNTGELFF
TRBD2 TRBJ2-7 few TRBV5-1 TGCGCCAGCAGCTTGGGGGGACTAGCGGGAGGGCTTAACGAGCAGTACTTC CASSLGGLAGGLNEQYF
TRBD2 TRBJ2-3 NA TRBV15 TGTGCCACCAGCAGAGACCTAGCGGGGCGTTCAGATACGCAGTATTTT CATSRDLAGRSDTQYF
TRBD1 TRBJ1-1 NA TRBV7-2 TGTGCCAGCAGCTTCGACAGGGGCGGGGGGGACACTGAAGCTTTCTTT CASSFDRGGGDTEAFF
TRBD2 TRBJ2-5 NA TRBV5-5 TGTGCCAGCACCCGGGTAGCGGGGAGGACAGAGACCCAGTACTTC CASTRVAGRTETQYF
NA TRBJ1-1 NA TRBV7-9 TGTGCCAGCAGCCCACGGGGGACTGGAACTGAAGCTTTCTTT CASSPRGTGTEAFF
NA TRBJ2-7 NA TRBV5-1 TGCGCCAGCAGTCGTCTTAACGGCGGGGTGGTGGACGAGCAGTACTTC CASSRLNGGVVDEQYF
NA TRBJ1-3 NA TRBV29-1 TGCAGCGTTAGCGGCTCTGGAAACACCATATATTTT CSVSGSGNTIYF
NA TRBJ1-2 once TRBV7-3 TGTGCCAGCAGCCCCTCGTCGGGGAACTATGGCTACACCTTC CASSPSSGNYGYTF
TRBD1 TRBJ2-7 NA TRBV10-3 TGTGCCATCAGTGACCAAAGGACAGGAACCCCCTACGAGCAGTACTTC CAISDQRTGTPYEQYF
TRBD1 TRBJ1-2 NA TRBV11-2 TGTGCCAGCAGTGGCGACAGGGGGTCTGATGGCTACACCTTC CASSGDRGSDGYTF
TRBD1 TRBJ2-1 NA TRBV7-3 TGTGCCAGCAGCTTGCCGGGACAGGGTGCCACTGAGCAGTTCTTC CASSLPGQGATEQFF
TRBD2 TRBJ2-1 once TRBV6-2/TRBV6-3 TGTGCCAGCAGTTACTCGCGGGGGGTATACAATGAGCAGTTCTTC CASSYSRGVYNEQFF
NA TRBJ2-3 NA TRBV7-3 TGTGCCAGCAGCTTAAGCGGAAGCCGGGAAACGCAGTATTTT CASSLSGSRETQYF
TRBD1 TRBJ2-7 NA TRBV16 TGTGCCAGCAGCCGATCTCCGGGACAGGGGGGATACGAGCAGTACTTC CASSRSPGQGGYEQYF
NA TRBJ1-1 NA TRBV5-1 TGCGCCAGCAGCTTAAGTCCCGCCGGTAGCACTGAAGCTTTCTTT CASSLSPAGSTEAFF
TRBD1 TRBJ1-2 NA TRBV7-2 TGTGCCACCCCCACCGGGACAGGGGTCTATGGCTACACCTTC CATPTGTGVYGYTF
TRBD2 TRBJ2-7 NA TRBV7-9 TGTGCCAGCAGCCGCACTAGCGGGCAATACGAGCAGTACTTC CASSRTSGQYEQYF
TRBD1 TRBJ1-2 NA TRBV4-1 TGCGCCAGCAGCCAACCCCTGGACAGGCGCTATGGCTACACCTTC CASSQPLDRRYGYTF
NA TRBJ1-2 NA TRBV6-2/TRBV6-3 TGTGCCAGCAGTTATGGGGGACAAGTCTTCTATGGCTACACCTTC CASSYGGQVFYGYTF
NA TRBJ1-1 NA TRBV19 TGTGCCAGTAGTCTAATCCGGGTGAACACTGAAGCTTTCTTT CASSLIRVNTEAFF
NA TRBJ2-1 NA TRBV21-1 TGTGCCAGCAGTAAACTCCGGGACAGCTCCTACAATGAGCAGTTCTTC CASSKLRDSSYNEQFF